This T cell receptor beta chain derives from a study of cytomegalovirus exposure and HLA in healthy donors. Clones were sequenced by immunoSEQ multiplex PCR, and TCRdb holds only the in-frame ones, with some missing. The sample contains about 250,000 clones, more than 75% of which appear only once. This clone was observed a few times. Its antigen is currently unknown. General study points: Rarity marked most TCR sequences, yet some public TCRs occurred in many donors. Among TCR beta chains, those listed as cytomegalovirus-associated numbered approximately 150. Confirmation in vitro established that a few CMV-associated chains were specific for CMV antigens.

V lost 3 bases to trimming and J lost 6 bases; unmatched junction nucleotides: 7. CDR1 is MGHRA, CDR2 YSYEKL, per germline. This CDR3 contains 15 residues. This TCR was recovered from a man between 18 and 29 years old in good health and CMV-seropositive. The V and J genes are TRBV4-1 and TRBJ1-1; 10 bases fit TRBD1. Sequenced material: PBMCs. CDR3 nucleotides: TGCGCCAGCAGCCATCCGACAGGGGGCAAGGCTGAAGCTTTCTTT. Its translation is CASSHPTGGKAEAFF.